A selection of T cell receptor beta chains follows, all from one sample in a study of control samples from healthy donors and cancer patients. The data were produced by immunoSEQ multiplex PCR, yet TCRdb's version contains in-frame clones alone and is incomplete. The sample lists about 140,000 clones, about 90% occurring once. Sequencing was done on a sample of blood. The receptors derive from a young man in good health. CDR3s include the opening cysteine and the closing phenylalanine or tryptophan. The D gene is left open where the match is weak. For some rows the clone size is stated as once, few or many, or as a class when expanded; others skip it.

d_gene: .
j_gene: TRBJ2-4
abundance: .
v_gene: TRBV24-1
CDR3aa: CATSDPRDVKNIQYF
CDR3nt: TGTGCCACCAGTGATCCCCGGGACGTAAAAAACATTCAGTACTTC

d_gene: TRBD1
j_gene: TRBJ1-3
abundance: .
v_gene: TRBV11-2
CDR3aa: CASSSTGQGLTGNTIYF
CDR3nt: TGTGCCAGCAGCTCCACGGGACAGGGACTGACTGGAAACACCATATATTTT

d_gene: .
j_gene: TRBJ2-2
abundance: .
v_gene: TRBV6-5
CDR3aa: CASSPMQGNTGELFF
CDR3nt: TGTGCCAGCAGTCCCATGCAGGGGAACACCGGGGAGCTGTTTTTT

d_gene: .
j_gene: TRBJ1-4
abundance: .
v_gene: TRBV2
CDR3aa: CASRTLGAANEKLFF
CDR3nt: TGTGCCAGCAGGACACTGGGGGCTGCTAATGAAAAACTGTTTTTT

d_gene: TRBD1
j_gene: TRBJ1-2
abundance: .
v_gene: TRBV2
CDR3aa: CASSEGQGPTYGYTF
CDR3nt: TGTGCCAGCAGTGAAGGACAGGGACCGACATATGGCTACACCTTC

d_gene: TRBD1
j_gene: TRBJ2-7
abundance: .
v_gene: TRBV5-1
CDR3aa: CASSLEGTGGYEQYF
CDR3nt: TGCGCCAGCAGCTTGGAAGGGACAGGGGGCTACGAGCAGTACTTC

d_gene: .
j_gene: TRBJ2-2
abundance: few
v_gene: TRBV2
CDR3aa: CASSADSGGTGELFF
CDR3nt: TGTGCCAGCAGTGCTGATAGTGGGGGCACCGGGGAGCTGTTTTTT

d_gene: .
j_gene: TRBJ1-2
abundance: .
v_gene: TRBV20-1
CDR3aa: CSAPGGYTF
CDR3nt: TGCAGTGCTCCGGGGGGCTACACCTTC

d_gene: .
j_gene: TRBJ2-3
abundance: few
v_gene: TRBV11-2
CDR3aa: CASSLASFPDTQYF
CDR3nt: TGTGCCAGCAGCTTAGCTTCCTTCCCAGATACGCAGTATTTT

d_gene: TRBD1
j_gene: TRBJ1-1
abundance: .
v_gene: TRBV5-1
CDR3aa: CASSNGQGMNTEAFF
CDR3nt: TGCGCCAGCAGCAACGGACAGGGGATGAACACTGAAGCTTTCTTT

d_gene: TRBD2
j_gene: TRBJ2-1
abundance: .
v_gene: TRBV10-3
CDR3aa: CAISDSGGRYNEQFF
CDR3nt: TGTGCCATCAGTGACTCGGGGGGGCGGTACAATGAGCAGTTCTTC

d_gene: .
j_gene: TRBJ2-5
abundance: .
v_gene: TRBV5-4
CDR3aa: CASSLAGIQETQYF
CDR3nt: TGTGCCAGCAGCTTAGCAGGGATCCAAGAGACCCAGTACTTC

d_gene: TRBD1
j_gene: TRBJ2-7
abundance: .
v_gene: TRBV4-3
CDR3aa: CASSQEDRGLLEQYF
CDR3nt: TGCGCCAGCAGCCAAGAAGACAGGGGGCTACTCGAGCAGTACTTC

d_gene: .
j_gene: TRBJ1-1
abundance: .
v_gene: TRBV6-6
CDR3aa: CASSSGGQNTEAFF
CDR3nt: TGTGCCAGCAGTTCCGGAGGACAGAACACTGAAGCTTTCTTT

d_gene: TRBD1
j_gene: TRBJ2-2
abundance: .
v_gene: TRBV7-9
CDR3aa: CASSPWTGDTGELFF
CDR3nt: TGTGCCAGCAGCCCCTGGACAGGCGACACCGGGGAGCTGTTTTTT

d_gene: .
j_gene: TRBJ1-3
abundance: .
v_gene: TRBV11-3
CDR3aa: CASSSGGGLWGNTIYF
CDR3nt: TGTGCCAGCAGCTCAGGAGGCGGCCTCTGGGGAAACACCATATATTTT

d_gene: .
j_gene: TRBJ1-2
abundance: .
v_gene: TRBV2
CDR3aa: CASSSAKLNYGYTF
CDR3nt: TGTGCCAGCAGTTCGGCTAAACTTAACTATGGCTACACCTTC

d_gene: .
j_gene: TRBJ1-4
abundance: .
v_gene: TRBV6-1
CDR3aa: CASSDRALNEKLFF
CDR3nt: TGTGCCAGCAGTGACCGGGCTCTTAATGAAAAACTGTTTTTT

d_gene: .
j_gene: TRBJ1-2
abundance: .
v_gene: TRBV5-4
CDR3aa: CASSSLTGDYGYTF
CDR3nt: TGTGCCAGCAGCTCCCTGACAGGCGACTATGGCTACACCTTC

d_gene: .
j_gene: TRBJ1-1
abundance: .
v_gene: TRBV7-3
CDR3aa: CASSTKQGNTEAFF
CDR3nt: TGTGCCAGCAGCACCAAACAGGGGAACACTGAAGCTTTCTTT

d_gene: TRBD1
j_gene: TRBJ1-2
abundance: .
v_gene: TRBV7-8
CDR3aa: CASSTGQGPAGYTF
CDR3nt: TGTGCCAGCAGCACCGGACAGGGTCCGGCTGGCTACACCTTC

d_gene: .
j_gene: TRBJ1-1
abundance: .
v_gene: TRBV11-3
CDR3aa: CASSSGSTEAFF
CDR3nt: TGTGCCAGCAGCTCCGGCAGCACTGAAGCTTTCTTT

d_gene: .
j_gene: TRBJ2-5
abundance: .
v_gene: TRBV11-1
CDR3aa: CASSLGPEQETQYF
CDR3nt: TGTGCCAGCAGCTTAGGGCCGGAGCAAGAGACCCAGTACTTC

d_gene: .
j_gene: TRBJ1-2
abundance: .
v_gene: TRBV5-1
CDR3aa: CASSLEGNYGYTF
CDR3nt: TGCGCCAGCAGCTTGGAAGGAAACTATGGCTACACCTTC

d_gene: .
j_gene: TRBJ2-5
abundance: .
v_gene: TRBV5-1
CDR3aa: CASSLGPGRETQYF
CDR3nt: TGCGCCAGCAGCTTGGGCCCTGGGCGAGAGACCCAGTACTTC

d_gene: .
j_gene: TRBJ2-1
abundance: .
v_gene: TRBV14
CDR3aa: CASSQDPGPHDTQFF
CDR3nt: TGTGCCAGCAGCCAAGATCCAGGGCCACACGACACGCAGTTCTTC

d_gene: TRBD2
j_gene: TRBJ2-1
abundance: few
v_gene: TRBV5-5
CDR3aa: CASSRTSLSYNEQFF
CDR3nt: TGTGCCAGCAGCCGGACTAGCTTGTCCTACAATGAGCAGTTCTTC

d_gene: TRBD1
j_gene: TRBJ2-5
abundance: .
v_gene: TRBV9
CDR3aa: CASSNRGQETQYF
CDR3nt: TGTGCCAGCAGTAACAGGGGGCAAGAGACCCAGTACTTC

d_gene: .
j_gene: TRBJ2-2
abundance: .
v_gene: TRBV3-1/TRBV3-2
CDR3aa: CASSPGALMNTGELFF
CDR3nt: TGTGCCAGCAGCCCGGGGGCCCTTATGAACACCGGGGAGCTGTTTTTT

d_gene: TRBD1
j_gene: TRBJ1-2
abundance: .
v_gene: TRBV6-1
CDR3aa: CASSDEYRGNGGYTF
CDR3nt: TGTGCCAGCAGTGATGAATACAGGGGAAACGGAGGCTACACCTTC

d_gene: .
j_gene: TRBJ1-2
abundance: .
v_gene: TRBV10-3
CDR3aa: CAISAGWGYTF
CDR3nt: TGTGCCATCAGTGCCGGATGGGGCTACACCTTC

d_gene: TRBD2
j_gene: TRBJ2-3
abundance: .
v_gene: TRBV10-3
CDR3aa: CAISDASGGINTDTQYF
CDR3nt: TGTGCCATCAGTGACGCTAGCGGGGGAATCAACACAGATACGCAGTATTTT